This T cell receptor (beta chain) derives from a study of T cells in Graves' hyperthyroidism and ophthalmopathy. CDR3 length: 13 residues. Germline CDR1 MNHEY, CDR2 SVGEGT. The germline V and J ends were trimmed by 6 bases and 5 bases, with 13 bases remaining between them. Findings and limits, study-wide: Most thyroid clonotypes expanded above 0.001 appeared in blood too.

Stability of Graves' hyperthyroidism was defined as absent ophthalmopathy progression within 18 months. Thyroid ultrasound, orbital computed tomography, clinical symptoms, and serum thyroxine and TRAb underpinned diagnoses. Turning to this clonotype: Its antigen is not known.

Regions amplified from RNA transcripts were the TCR beta CDR3 regions. First-round RT-PCR with HTBI primers amplified the TCR CDR3 region. TCRdb independently ran MiXCR on the multiplex PCR reads; one entry per CDR3 protein. The table has roughly 400,000 distinct CDR3 sequences, 20% to 30% seen once; the top ten hold around 70%. The sequence was obtained from a man aged 50 to 59 with Graves' hyperthyroidism. What was sequenced was blood. The genes are TRBV6-2 or TRBV6-3 and TRBJ1-2, with a tentative D call TRBD1 (5 bases). CDR3 protein: CASRGTVLYGYTF. The CDR3 DNA reads TGTGCCAGCAGAGGGACGGTACTTTATGGCTACACCTTC.